This paragraph covers one T cell receptor beta chain sequence. The data derive from a study of blood T cell repertoires in COVID-19. Overall study: From the United States, Italy and Spain came samples of acute and convalescent COVID-19. From T cells, B-cell-depleted T cells, or PBMCs came the material, which was cDNA or gDNA.

The germline V and J ends were trimmed by 3 bases and 8 bases, with 14 bases remaining between them. Per the germline V gene, CDR1 is LNHDA and CDR2 is SQIVND (reference sequence). This CDR3 is 15 amino acids long. Source study methods: Reference gene primer amplification gave estimated nucleated cell counts. Assay used: immunoSEQ multiplex PCR; TCRdb lists only in-frame clones, some missing. Clone size and the V and J calls come from that table; the DNA yielded D and trimming. The data hold fewer than 150,000 clones, with 70% to 90% observed a single time. This receptor was taken from a man in his forties or fifties with acute or convalescent COVID-19. The J gene is TRBJ1-6, the V gene TRBV19, with D possibly matching TRBD1 (5 bases). The sequenced material came from peripheral blood. As DNA, the CDR3 is TGTGCCAGTAGTATCGGGGCCGCGGGGGATTCACCCCTCCACTTT. Translating it yields CASSIGAAGDSPLHF.